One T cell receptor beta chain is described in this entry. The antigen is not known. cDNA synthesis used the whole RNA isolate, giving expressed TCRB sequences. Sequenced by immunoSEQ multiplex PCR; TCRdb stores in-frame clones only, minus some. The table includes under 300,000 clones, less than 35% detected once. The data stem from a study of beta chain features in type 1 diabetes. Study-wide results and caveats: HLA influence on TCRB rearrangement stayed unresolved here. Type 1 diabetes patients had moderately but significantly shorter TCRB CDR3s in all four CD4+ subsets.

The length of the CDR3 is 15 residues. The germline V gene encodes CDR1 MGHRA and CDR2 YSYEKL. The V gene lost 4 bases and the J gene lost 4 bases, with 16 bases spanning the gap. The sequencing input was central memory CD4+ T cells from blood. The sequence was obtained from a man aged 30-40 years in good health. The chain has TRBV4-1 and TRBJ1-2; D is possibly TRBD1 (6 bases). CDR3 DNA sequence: TGCGCCAGCAGCCCCCGGGACATAGGAATCTATGGCTACACCTTC. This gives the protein CASSPRDIGIYGYTF.